This T cell receptor (beta chain) was recovered during a study of T cell repertoires in cytomegalovirus infection. As for the study in general: TCR beta signatures that were public indicated CMV infection and matching HLA type. Findings of the study overall: In two of eight donors, the top clonotype was HLA-C-restricted CMV-specific. Carriage of CMV together with the relevant HLA was identifiable through cumulative public TCR beta family frequency.

A word on this clonotype: Its antigen remains unidentified.

Using its own MiXCR run on the reads, TCRdb lists one record per CDR3 protein. Among 450,000 to 650,000 distinct CDR3 sequences listed, more than 20% were seen once. V was trimmed by 0 bases and J by 0 bases, leaving 11 bases between them. The germline V gene has CDR1 LGHNA and CDR2 YSLEER. CDR3 length: 16 residues. The origin of this receptor is a human donor in good health (CMV status not recorded). Some clones in this sample may be carry-over from other donors' samples. The chain is built from TRBV4-3 and TRBJ1-1; D gene unclear. Sequenced: PBMCs. Written as DNA, the CDR3 is TGCGCCAGCAGCCAAGATCCCCTGTACATGAACACTGAAGCTTTCTTT. It codes for CASSQDPLYMNTEAFF.